These 16 T cell receptor beta chains originate from one sample sequenced in a study of naive and memory T cell subsets. Study-level results: Especially in CD8 cells, naive repertoires contained a few larger clonotypes, possibly CD45RA-re-expressing memory cells.

Both TRBC1 and TRBC2 were covered by a beta constant-region primer of two equimolar oligonucleotides. Four rounds of PCR amplified the ligated cDNA using nested alpha and beta constant-region primers plus SP2. TCRdb re-called the UMI-ligation and nested PCR reads with MiXCR, one entry per CDR3 protein. Altogether more than 120,000 distinct CDR3 sequences are present, about 20% being singletons, with the ten largest covering about 0.57%. Antigens for these TCRs are unknown. Material: naive CD8+ T cells from blood. Source of these receptors: a human donor in good health.

The chain links TRBV20-1 to TRBJ2-1; D might be TRBD1 (6 bases). CDR1 is DFQATT and CDR2 is SNEGSKA in the germline V gene (reference sequence). The CDR3 length is 12 residues. CDR3 amino acids: CTGAGETYEQFF. The CDR3 nucleotides read TGCACCGGGGCAGGGGAGACATATGAGCAGTTCTTC.

This clonotype was counted a few times. The chain uses TRBV10-2 and TRBJ2-4, with D maybe TRBD1 (5 bases). V lost 3 bases, J lost 7 bases, and 7 bases lay in between. The germline V gene has CDR1 WSHSY and CDR2 SAAADI. CDR3 length: 12 residues. As DNA, the CDR3 is TGCGCCAGCAGTGAACCAGGGAACATTCAGTACTTC. Translated: CASSEPGNIQYF.

The V and J genes are TRBV5-1 and TRBJ2-7; D not resolved. Germline assignment: CDR1 SGHRS and CDR2 YFSETQ. Between the trimmed V and J ends, which lost 4 bases and 3 bases, there was a span of 20 bases. The CDR3 has 16 amino acids. Here the CDR3 DNA reads TGCGCCAGCAGCGAATCCACCCCCGGGTTATACTACGAGCAGTACTTC. Protein product: CASSESTPGLYYEQYF.

The table lists this clonotype with a few counts. The J gene is TRBJ1-5, the V gene TRBV28; 7 nucleotides align to TRBD1. J gave up 1 base and V 7 bases, and 7 bases lay outside the gene matches. From germline, CDR1 is MDHEN and CDR2 SYDVKM. This CDR3 comprises 15 residues. The CDR3 spells CASKLIQGSNQPQHF. The CDR3 bases are TGTGCCAGCAAACTGATACAGGGGAGCAATCAGCCCCAGCATTTT. Together with reference TRBV28 and TRBJ1-5, the CDR3 gives the full variable domain: DVKVTQSSRYLVKRTGEKVFLECVQDMDHENMFWYRQDPGLGLRLIYFSYDVKMKEKGDIPEGYSVSREKKERFSLILESASTNQTSMYLCASKLIQGSNQPQHFGDGTRLSIL.

The chain employs TRBV6-5 and TRBJ2-1; 7 nucleotides agree with TRBD1. CDR3 length: 16 residues. CDR1 is MNHEY, CDR2 SVGAGI, per germline. V lost 6 bases to trimming and J lost 8 bases; unmatched junction nucleotides: 16. This CDR3 is CASSKTTGTIWDEQFF. CDR3 coding DNA: TGTGCCAGCAGCAAAACGACAGGGACGATTTGGGATGAGCAGTTCTTC.

This clonotype was seen a few times. The J gene is TRBJ2-1, the V gene TRBV9; D unresolved. V lost 0 bases, J lost 6 bases, and 13 bases lay in between. The CDR3 is made up of 15 amino acids. CDR1 SGDLS and CDR2 YYNGEE come from the germline V gene. The CDR3 here is CASSVAAYSLNEQFF. CDR3 DNA: TGTGCCAGCAGCGTAGCGGCTTATTCCCTCAATGAGCAGTTCTTC.

The chain employs TRBV5-6 and TRBJ2-1; D gene uncertain. The CDR3 is made up of 11 amino acids. V lost 2 bases and J 9 bases, leaving 6 bases between the germline ends. The germline V gene encodes CDR1 SGHDT and CDR2 YYEEEE. The chain's CDR3 is CASSLVSEQFF. In nucleotides, the CDR3 is TGTGCCAGCAGCTTAGTCAGTGAGCAGTTCTTC.

This clonotype was seen many times. The CDR3: CASRIDTNPGNEQFF. The CDR3, as DNA: TGCGCCAGCAGAATCGACACAAATCCCGGCAATGAGCAGTTCTTC. J is TRBJ2-1 and V is TRBV4-1; D unresolved. This CDR3 has 15 residues. CDR1 is MGHRA and CDR2 is YSYEKL in the germline V gene. Trimming took 6 bases from V and 6 from J, leaving 18 bases between them.

This clonotype appeared a few times. The gene calls are TRBV13 and TRBJ2-3; D not certain. Trimming took off 4 bases at V and 2 bases at J, with 13 bases between the two ends. Germline V gives CDR1 PRHDT, CDR2 FYEKMQ (reference sequence). The CDR3 runs 15 residues. The CDR3 region has the DNA TGTGCCAGCAGCTCCCCAACGGACCTCACAGATACGCAGTATTTT. This sequence encodes CASSSPTDLTDTQYF.

CDR3 coding DNA: TGTGCCAGTAGTAGGGACAGGGGGGAGAACACTGAAGCTTTCTTT. Protein product: CASSRDRGENTEAFF. The rearrangement links TRBV19 to TRBJ1-1, with TRBD1 matching 11 bases. Germline V gene data show CDR1 as LNHDA and CDR2 as SQIVND (reference sequence). V gave up 4 bases and J gave up 1 base; unmatched junction bases: 2. This CDR3 is built from 15 residues. The full variable domain, its missing parts supplied by reference TRBV19 and TRBJ1-1, is DGGITQSPKYLFRKEGQNVTLSCEQNLNHDAMYWYRQDPGQGLRLIYYSQIVNDFQKGDIAEGYSVSREKKESFPLTVTSAQKNPTAFYLCASSRDRGENTEAFFGQGTRLTVV.

The chain has TRBV27 and TRBJ2-3; D is perhaps TRBD1 (5 bases). The germline V gene encodes CDR1 MNHEY and CDR2 SMNVEV (reference sequence). Trimming took off 3 bases at V and 0 bases at J, with 16 bases between the two ends. CDR3 length: 17 residues. CDR3 sequence reads: CASSFTLDTSSTDTQYF. In DNA, the CDR3 is TGTGCCAGCAGTTTCACCTTGGACACTTCTAGCACAGATACGCAGTATTTT.

The chain is built from TRBV28 and TRBJ1-5; TRBD1 matches at 9 bases. Per the germline V gene, CDR1 is MDHEN and CDR2 is SYDVKM. The V and J ends lost 5 bases and 5 bases, in that order; junction bases with no gene match: 7. The CDR3 extends over 15 amino acids. This CDR3 is CASSPIRQGDQPQHF. CDR3 DNA: TGTGCCAGCAGTCCGATCAGACAGGGGGATCAGCCCCAGCATTTT.

J is TRBJ2-3 and V is TRBV2, with 7 bases that match TRBD2. The germline V gene encodes CDR1 SNHLY and CDR2 FYNNEI. This CDR3 contains 15 residues. Trimming at V came to 4 bases and at J to 6 bases, leaving 10 bases not matched to a gene. CDR3 bases: TGTGCCAGCAGTGTAGGCGGGACTATCAAGGATACGCAGTATTTT. This sequence encodes CASSVGGTIKDTQYF. The whole variable domain, remainder taken from reference TRBV2 and TRBJ2-3, is EPEVTQTPSHQVTQMGQEVILRCVPISNHLYFYWYRQILGQKVEFLVSFYNNEISEKSEIFDDQFSVERPDGSNFTLKIRSTKLEDSAMYFCASSVGGTIKDTQYFGPGTRLTVL.

V is TRBV7-9 and J is TRBJ1-1; tentative D call: TRBD1 (6 bases). The CDR3 totals 13 residues. Deletions cut 3 bases from V and 8 bases from J, with 13 bases between. Germline V lookup: CDR1 SEHNR, CDR2 FQNEAQ (reference sequence). Here the CDR3 reads CASSFAADREAFF. In DNA form, the CDR3 reads TGTGCCAGCAGCTTCGCCGCTGACAGGGAAGCTTTCTTT.

This clonotype was seen a few times. This rearrangement joins TRBV28 to TRBJ2-7, with D possibly being TRBD1 (6 bases). This CDR3 comprises 14 residues. Germline CDR1 MDHEN, CDR2 SYDVKM. Trimming removed 4 bases from V and 0 bases from J, with 10 bases in between. CDR3 sequence reads: CASSSRGSSYEQYF. CDR3 DNA sequence: TGTGCCAGCAGTTCCAGGGGTAGCTCCTACGAGCAGTACTTC. The entire variable domain, with the rest obtained from reference TRBV28 and TRBJ2-7, is as follows: DVKVTQSSRYLVKRTGEKVFLECVQDMDHENMFWYRQDPGLGLRLIYFSYDVKMKEKGDIPEGYSVSREKKERFSLILESASTNQTSMYLCASSSRGSSYEQYFGPGTRLTVT.

The J gene is TRBJ1-4, the V gene TRBV28; 9 nucleotides align to TRBD1. There are 15 residues in the CDR3. V shed 4 bases and J 8 bases; nucleotides not matched to a gene: 8. CDR1 MDHEN and CDR2 SYDVKM come from the germline V gene. CDR3 sequence: CASSSNRGRREKLFF. CDR3 nucleotide sequence: TGTGCCAGCAGTTCAAACAGGGGGCGAAGAGAAAAACTGTTTTTT.